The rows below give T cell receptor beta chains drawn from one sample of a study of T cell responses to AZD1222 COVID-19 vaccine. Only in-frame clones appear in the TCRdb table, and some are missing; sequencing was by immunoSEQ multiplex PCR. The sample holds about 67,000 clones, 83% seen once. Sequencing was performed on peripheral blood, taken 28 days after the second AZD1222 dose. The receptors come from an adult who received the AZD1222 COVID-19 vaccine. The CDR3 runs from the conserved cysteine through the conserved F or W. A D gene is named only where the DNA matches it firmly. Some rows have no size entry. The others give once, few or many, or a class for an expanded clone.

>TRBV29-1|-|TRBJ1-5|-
CSVGGHNSNQPQHF
TGCAGCGTTGGGGGACACAATAGCAATCAGCCCCAGCATTTT
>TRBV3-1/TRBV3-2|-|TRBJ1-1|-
CASTPRNRGGKAFF
TGTGCCAGCACCCCAAGGAATCGGGGGGGGAAAGCTTTCTTT
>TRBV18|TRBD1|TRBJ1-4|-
CASSPQAGGVLGEKLFF
TGTGCCAGCTCCCCCCAGGCAGGGGGCGTCTTAGGCGAAAAACTGTTTTTT
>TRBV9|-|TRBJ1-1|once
CASSVGRSTEAFF
TGTGCCAGCAGCGTAGGCCGCAGCACTGAAGCTTTCTTT
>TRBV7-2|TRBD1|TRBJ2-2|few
CASSLEGGGNTGELFF
TGTGCCAGCAGCTTAGAAGGGGGCGGGAACACCGGGGAGCTGTTTTTT
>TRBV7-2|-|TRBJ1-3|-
CASSLALGETSGNTIYF
TGTGCCAGCAGCTTAGCGCTCGGGGAAACTTCTGGAAACACCATATATTTT
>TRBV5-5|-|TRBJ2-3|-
CASSLGGGLTDTQYF
TGTGCCAGCAGCTTGGGAGGGGGGCTGACAGATACGCAGTATTTT
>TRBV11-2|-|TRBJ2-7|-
CASKPRRSSYEQYF
TGTGCCTCCAAGCCCCGGCGGAGCTCCTACGAGCAGTACTTC
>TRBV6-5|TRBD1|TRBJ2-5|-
CASRGTGIKETQYF
TGTGCCAGCAGGGGGACAGGGATAAAGGAGACCCAGTACTTC
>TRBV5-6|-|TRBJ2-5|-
CASSLGQQETQYF
TGTGCCAGCAGCTTGGGACAGCAAGAGACCCAGTACTTC
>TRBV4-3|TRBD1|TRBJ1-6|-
CASSQDSGGYNSPLHF
TGCGCCAGCAGCCAAGATTCAGGGGGCTATAATTCACCCCTCCACTTT
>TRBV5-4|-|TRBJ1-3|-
CASRGTGPGNTIYF
TGTGCCAGCAGGGGAACAGGGCCGGGAAACACCATATATTTT
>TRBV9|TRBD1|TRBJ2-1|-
CASSPRDRGRGEQFF
TGTGCCAGCAGCCCCCGGGACAGGGGGCGTGGGGAGCAGTTCTTC
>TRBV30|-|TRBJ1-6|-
CAWSVESGNSPLHF
TGTGCCTGGAGTGTAGAGTCCGGGAATTCACCCCTCCACTTT
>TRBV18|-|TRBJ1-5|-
CASSKTAGGNNQPQHF
TGTGCCAGCTCGAAAACGGCGGGGGGGAACAATCAGCCCCAGCATTTT
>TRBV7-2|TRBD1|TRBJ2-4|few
CASSLGTGVNIQYF
TGTGCCAGCAGCTTAGGAACAGGGGTCAACATTCAGTACTTC
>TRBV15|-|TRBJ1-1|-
CATSRDGRGGTEAFF
TGTGCCACCAGCAGAGATGGTCGGGGGGGGACTGAAGCTTTCTTT
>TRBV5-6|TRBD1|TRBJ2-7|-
CASSFGTGGEQYF
TGTGCCAGCAGCTTCGGGACAGGGGGCGAGCAGTACTTC
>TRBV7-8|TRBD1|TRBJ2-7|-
CASSRSGGAYEQYF
TGTGCCAGCAGCCGTTCAGGGGGCGCCTACGAGCAGTACTTC
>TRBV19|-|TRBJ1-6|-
CASREEGTGSPLHF
TGTGCCAGTAGGGAAGAGGGAACCGGTTCACCCCTCCACTTT
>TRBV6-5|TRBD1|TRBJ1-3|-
CASTLNRGTGNTIYF
TGTGCCAGCACCCTCAACAGGGGCACTGGAAACACCATATATTTT
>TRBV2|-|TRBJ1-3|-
CASRSGQAYSGNTIYF
TGTGCCAGCAGATCGGGGCAGGCATACTCTGGAAACACCATATATTTT
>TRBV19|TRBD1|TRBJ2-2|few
CASSTGTGGGGELFF
TGTGCCAGTAGTACCGGGACAGGGGGCGGCGGGGAGCTGTTTTTT
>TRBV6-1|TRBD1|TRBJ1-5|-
CASSEGRGRQPQHF
TGTGCCAGCAGTGAAGGGAGGGGGCGACAGCCCCAGCATTTT
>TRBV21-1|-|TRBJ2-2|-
CASRGADTNTGELFF
TGTGCCAGCAGGGGGGCCGATACGAACACCGGGGAGCTGTTTTTT
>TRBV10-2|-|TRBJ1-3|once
CASSERINSGNTIYF
TGCGCCAGCAGTGAGCGGATCAACTCTGGAAACACCATATATTTT
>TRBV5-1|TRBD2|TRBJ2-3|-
CASSLGAGVRDTQYF
TGCGCCAGCAGCTTGGGCGCGGGGGTAAGGGATACGCAGTATTTT
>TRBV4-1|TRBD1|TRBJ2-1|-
CASSQVRGPSGNEQFF
TGCGCCAGCAGCCAAGTGAGGGGGCCGTCGGGAAATGAGCAGTTCTTC
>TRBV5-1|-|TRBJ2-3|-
CASSLVARNTDTQYF
TGCGCCAGCAGCTTGGTAGCGAGAAACACAGATACGCAGTATTTT
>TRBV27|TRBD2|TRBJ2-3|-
CASSPSSGESTDTQYF
TGTGCCAGCAGTCCATCTAGCGGGGAAAGCACAGATACGCAGTATTTT
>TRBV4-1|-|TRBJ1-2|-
CASSQDPTGTPTGYTF
TGCGCCAGCAGCCAAGACCCAACCGGGACCCCAACGGGCTACACCTTC
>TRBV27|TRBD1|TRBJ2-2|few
CASSSWGQGAGELFF
TGTGCCAGCAGTTCGTGGGGACAGGGGGCCGGGGAGCTGTTTTTT
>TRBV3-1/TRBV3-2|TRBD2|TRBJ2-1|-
CASSQEGGNEQFF
TGTGCCAGCAGCCAAGAGGGGGGGAATGAGCAGTTCTTC
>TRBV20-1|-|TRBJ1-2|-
CSARRDYGYTF
TGCAGTGCTAGACGGGACTATGGCTACACCTTC
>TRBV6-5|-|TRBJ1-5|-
CASSTWAGDGQPQHF
TGTGCCAGCAGTACCTGGGCAGGGGACGGTCAGCCCCAGCATTTT
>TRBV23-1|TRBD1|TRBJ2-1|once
CASSQPNGWTGGSYNEQFF
TGCGCCAGCAGTCAGCCAAATGGATGGACAGGGGGTTCCTACAATGAGCAGTTCTTC
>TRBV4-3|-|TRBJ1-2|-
CASSQVGRVDGYTF
TGCGCCAGCAGCCAAGTCGGCAGGGTGGATGGCTACACCTTC
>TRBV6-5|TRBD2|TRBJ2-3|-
CASSYSGGGSRDTQYF
TGTGCCAGCAGTTACTCCGGCGGGGGGTCTCGAGATACGCAGTATTTT
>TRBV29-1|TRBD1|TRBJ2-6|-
CSVETGGSSGANVLTF
TGCAGCGTGGAGACAGGGGGTAGCTCTGGGGCCAACGTCCTGACTTTC
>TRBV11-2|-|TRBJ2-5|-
CASSDPDMYQETQYF
TGTGCCAGCAGCGACCCGGACATGTACCAAGAGACCCAGTACTTC
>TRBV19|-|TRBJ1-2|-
CASSNSRANYGYTF
TGTGCCAGTAGTAACAGTCGAGCTAACTATGGCTACACCTTC
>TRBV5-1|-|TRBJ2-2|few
CASSPRGDNTGELFF
TGCGCCAGCAGCCCTAGGGGGGATAACACCGGGGAGCTGTTTTTT
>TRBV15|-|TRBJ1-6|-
CATRDARNNSPLHF
TGTGCCACCAGGGACGCCAGAAATAATTCACCCCTCCACTTT
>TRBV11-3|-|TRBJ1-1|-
CASSLGRGNTEAFF
TGTGCCAGCAGCCTCGGGAGGGGGAACACTGAAGCTTTCTTT
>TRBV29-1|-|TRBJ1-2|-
CSVLGDGYTF
TGCAGCGTTCTGGGAGACGGCTACACCTTC
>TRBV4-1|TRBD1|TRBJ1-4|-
CASRPTGTLTNEKLFF
TGCGCCAGCAGGCCGACAGGGACTCTGACTAATGAAAAACTGTTTTTT